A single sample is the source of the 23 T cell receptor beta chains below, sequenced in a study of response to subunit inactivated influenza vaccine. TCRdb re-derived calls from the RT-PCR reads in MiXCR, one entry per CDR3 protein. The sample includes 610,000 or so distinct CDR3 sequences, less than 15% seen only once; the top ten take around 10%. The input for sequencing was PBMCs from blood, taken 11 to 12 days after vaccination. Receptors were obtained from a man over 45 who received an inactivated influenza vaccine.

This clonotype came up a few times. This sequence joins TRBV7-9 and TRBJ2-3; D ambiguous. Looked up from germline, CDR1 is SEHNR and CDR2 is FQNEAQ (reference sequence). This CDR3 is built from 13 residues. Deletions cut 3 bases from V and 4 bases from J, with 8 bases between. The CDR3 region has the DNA TGTGCCAGCAGCTTTGCTACCGCAGATACGCAGTATTTT. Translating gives CASSFATADTQYF. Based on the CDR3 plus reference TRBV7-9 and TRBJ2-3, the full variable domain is DTGVSQNPRHKITKRGQNVTFRCDPISEHNRLYWYRQTLGQGPEFLTYFQNEAQLEKSRLLSDRFSAERPKGSFSTLEIQRTEQGDSAMYLCASSFATADTQYFGPGTRLTVL.

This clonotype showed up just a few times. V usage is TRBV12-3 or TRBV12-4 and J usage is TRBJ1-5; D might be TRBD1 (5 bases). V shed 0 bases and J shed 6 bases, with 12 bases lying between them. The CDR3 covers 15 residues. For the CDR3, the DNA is TGTGCCAGCAGTTTAGCGGGGGGGGTGGGTCAGCCCCAGCATTTT. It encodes CASSLAGGVGQPQHF.

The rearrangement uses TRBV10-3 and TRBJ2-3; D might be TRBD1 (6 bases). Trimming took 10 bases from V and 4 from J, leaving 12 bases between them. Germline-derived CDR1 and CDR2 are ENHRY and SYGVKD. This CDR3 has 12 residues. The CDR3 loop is CATREGADTQYF. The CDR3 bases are TGTGCCACTCGTGAGGGGGCAGATACGCAGTATTTT.

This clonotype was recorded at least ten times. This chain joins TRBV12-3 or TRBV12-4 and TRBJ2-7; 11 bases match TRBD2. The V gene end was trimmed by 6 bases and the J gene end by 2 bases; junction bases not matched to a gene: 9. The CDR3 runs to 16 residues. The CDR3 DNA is TGTGCCAGCAGCACCTACTTAGCGGGGGGGCCCTACGAGCAGTACTTC. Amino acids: CASSTYLAGGPYEQYF.

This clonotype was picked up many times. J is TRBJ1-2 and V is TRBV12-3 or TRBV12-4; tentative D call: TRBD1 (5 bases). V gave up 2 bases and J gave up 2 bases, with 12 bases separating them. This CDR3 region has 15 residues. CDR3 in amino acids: CASSLMRGGNYGYTF. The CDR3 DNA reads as TGTGCCAGCAGTTTAATGCGGGGCGGGAACTATGGCTACACCTTC.

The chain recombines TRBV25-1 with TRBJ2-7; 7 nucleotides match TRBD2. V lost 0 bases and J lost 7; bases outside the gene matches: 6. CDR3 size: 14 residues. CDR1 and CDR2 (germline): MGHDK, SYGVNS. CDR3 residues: CASSEYNTGGEQYF. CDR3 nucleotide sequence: TGTGCCAGCAGTGAATATAATACGGGAGGTGAGCAGTACTTC.

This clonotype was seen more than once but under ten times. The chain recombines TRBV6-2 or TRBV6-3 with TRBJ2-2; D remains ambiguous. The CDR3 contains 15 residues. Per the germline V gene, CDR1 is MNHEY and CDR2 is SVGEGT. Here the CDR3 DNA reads TGTGCTTCCCCCCCCGGGCCCACGAACACCGGGGAGCTGTTTTTT. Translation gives CASPPGPTNTGELFF.

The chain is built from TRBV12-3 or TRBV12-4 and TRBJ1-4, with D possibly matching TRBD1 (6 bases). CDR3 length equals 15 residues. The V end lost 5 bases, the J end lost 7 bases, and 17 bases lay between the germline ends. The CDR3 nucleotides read TGTGCCAGCAGTCTTTACAGGGCCCCCAGTGAAAAACTGTTTTTT. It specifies CASSLYRAPSEKLFF.

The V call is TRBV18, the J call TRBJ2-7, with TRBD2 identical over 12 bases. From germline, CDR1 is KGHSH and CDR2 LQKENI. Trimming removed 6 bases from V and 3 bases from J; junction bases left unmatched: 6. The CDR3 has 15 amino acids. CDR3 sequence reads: CASSYGTSGFYEQYF. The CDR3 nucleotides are TGTGCCAGCTCCTACGGGACTAGCGGGTTCTACGAGCAGTACTTC.

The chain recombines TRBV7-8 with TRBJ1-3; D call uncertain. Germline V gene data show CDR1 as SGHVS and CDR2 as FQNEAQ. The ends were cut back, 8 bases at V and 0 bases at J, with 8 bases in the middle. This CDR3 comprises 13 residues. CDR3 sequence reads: CASLQSSGNTIYF. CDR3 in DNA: TGTGCCAGCCTGCAGAGCTCTGGAAACACCATATATTTT.

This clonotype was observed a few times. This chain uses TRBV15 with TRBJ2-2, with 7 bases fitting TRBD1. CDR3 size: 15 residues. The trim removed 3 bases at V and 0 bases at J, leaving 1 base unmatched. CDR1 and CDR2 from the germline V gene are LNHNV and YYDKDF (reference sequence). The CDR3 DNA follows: TGTGCCACCAGCAGGGGACAGACGAACACCGGGGAGCTGTTTTTT. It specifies CATSRGQTNTGELFF.

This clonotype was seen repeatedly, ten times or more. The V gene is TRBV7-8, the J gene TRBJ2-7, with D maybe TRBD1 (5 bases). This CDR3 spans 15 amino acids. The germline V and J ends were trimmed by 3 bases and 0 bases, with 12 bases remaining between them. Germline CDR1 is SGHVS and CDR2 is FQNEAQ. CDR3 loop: CASSFRAGPSYEQYF. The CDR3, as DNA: TGTGCCAGCAGCTTTAGAGCAGGGCCCTCCTACGAGCAGTACTTC. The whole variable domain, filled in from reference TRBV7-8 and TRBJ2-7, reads GAGVSQSPRYKVAKRGQDVALRCDPISGHVSLFWYQQALGQGPEFLTYFQNEAQLDKSGLPSDRFFAERPEGSVSTLKIQRTQQEDSAVYLCASSFRAGPSYEQYFGPGTRLTVT.

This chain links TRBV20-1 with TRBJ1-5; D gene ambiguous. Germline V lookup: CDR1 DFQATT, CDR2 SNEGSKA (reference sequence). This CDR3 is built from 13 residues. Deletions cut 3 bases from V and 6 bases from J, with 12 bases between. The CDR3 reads CSARGLAGQPQHF. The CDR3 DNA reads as TGCAGTGCTAGGGGCTTGGCGGGTCAGCCCCAGCATTTT.

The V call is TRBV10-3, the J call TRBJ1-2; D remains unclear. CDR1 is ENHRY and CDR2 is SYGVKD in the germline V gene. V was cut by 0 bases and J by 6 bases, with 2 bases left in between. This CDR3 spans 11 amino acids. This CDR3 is CAISESNGYTF. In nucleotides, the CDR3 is TGTGCCATCAGTGAGTCGAATGGCTACACCTTC.

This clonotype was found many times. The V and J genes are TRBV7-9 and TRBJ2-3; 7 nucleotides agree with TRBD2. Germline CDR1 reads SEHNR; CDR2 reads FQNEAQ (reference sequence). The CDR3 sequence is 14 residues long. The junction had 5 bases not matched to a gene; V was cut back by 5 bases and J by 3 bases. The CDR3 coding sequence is TGTGCCAGCAGCGGCCGGACTAGTACAGATACGCAGTATTTT. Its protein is CASSGRTSTDTQYF.

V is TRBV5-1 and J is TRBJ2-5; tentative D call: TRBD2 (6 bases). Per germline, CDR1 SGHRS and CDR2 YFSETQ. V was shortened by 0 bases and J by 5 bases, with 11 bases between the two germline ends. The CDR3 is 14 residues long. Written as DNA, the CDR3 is TGCGCCAGCAGCTTGGAGACGGCGGGGGAGACCCAGTACTTC. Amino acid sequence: CASSLETAGETQYF. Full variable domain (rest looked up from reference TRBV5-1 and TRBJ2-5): KAGVTQTPRYLIKTRGQQVTLSCSPISGHRSVSWYQQTPGQGLQFLFEYFSETQRNKGNFPGRFSGRQFSNSRSEMNVSTLELGDSALYLCASSLETAGETQYFGPGTRLLVL.

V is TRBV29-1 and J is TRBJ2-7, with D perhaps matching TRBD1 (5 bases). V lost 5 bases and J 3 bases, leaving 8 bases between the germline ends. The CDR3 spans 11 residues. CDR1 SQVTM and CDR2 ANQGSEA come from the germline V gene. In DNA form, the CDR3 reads TGCAGCGTTCTGACAGACTACGAGCAGTACTTC. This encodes CSVLTDYEQYF.

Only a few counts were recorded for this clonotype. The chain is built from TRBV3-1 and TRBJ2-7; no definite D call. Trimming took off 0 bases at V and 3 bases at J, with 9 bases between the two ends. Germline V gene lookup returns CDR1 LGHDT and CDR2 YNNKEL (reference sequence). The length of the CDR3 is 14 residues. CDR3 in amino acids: CASSQDSRHYEQYF. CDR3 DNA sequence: TGTGCCAGCAGCCAAGATAGCAGACACTACGAGCAGTACTTC.

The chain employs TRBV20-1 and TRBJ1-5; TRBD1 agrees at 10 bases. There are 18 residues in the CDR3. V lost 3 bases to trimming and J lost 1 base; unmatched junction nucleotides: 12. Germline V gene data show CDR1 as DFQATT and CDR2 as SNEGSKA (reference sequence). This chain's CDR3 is CSASRARTGGPSNQPQHF. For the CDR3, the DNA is TGCAGTGCTAGCCGGGCGCGGACAGGGGGGCCAAGCAATCAGCCCCAGCATTTT.

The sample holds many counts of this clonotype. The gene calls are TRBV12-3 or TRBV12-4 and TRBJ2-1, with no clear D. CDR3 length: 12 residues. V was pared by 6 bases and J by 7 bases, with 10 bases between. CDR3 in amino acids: CASSSLVNEQFF. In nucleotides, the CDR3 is TGTGCCAGCAGCTCGCTGGTGAATGAGCAGTTCTTC.

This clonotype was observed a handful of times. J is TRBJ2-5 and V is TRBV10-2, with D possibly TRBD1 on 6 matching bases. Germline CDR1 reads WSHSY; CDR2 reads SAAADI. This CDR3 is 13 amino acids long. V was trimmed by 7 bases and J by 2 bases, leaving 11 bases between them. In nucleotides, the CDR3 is TGCGCCAGCAAACGACAGGCGCAAGAGACCCAGTACTTC. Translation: CASKRQAQETQYF.

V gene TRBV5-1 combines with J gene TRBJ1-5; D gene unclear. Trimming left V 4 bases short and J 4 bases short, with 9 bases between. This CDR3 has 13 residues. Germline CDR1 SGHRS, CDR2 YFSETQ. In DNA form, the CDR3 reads TGCGCCAGCAGCAGGGAAGGGAATCAGCCCCAGCATTTT. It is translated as CASSREGNQPQHF. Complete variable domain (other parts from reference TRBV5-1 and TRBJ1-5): KAGVTQTPRYLIKTRGQQVTLSCSPISGHRSVSWYQQTPGQGLQFLFEYFSETQRNKGNFPGRFSGRQFSNSRSEMNVSTLELGDSALYLCASSREGNQPQHFGDGTRLSIL.

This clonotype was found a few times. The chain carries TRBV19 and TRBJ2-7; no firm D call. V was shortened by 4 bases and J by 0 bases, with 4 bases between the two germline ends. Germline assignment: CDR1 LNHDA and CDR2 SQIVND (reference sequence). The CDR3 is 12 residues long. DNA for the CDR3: TGTGCCAGTAGTAGCGTCTCCTACGAGCAGTACTTC. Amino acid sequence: CASSSVSYEQYF.